One and the same sample provided the 7 T cell receptor beta chains below, sequenced in a study of a mutant IDH1 vaccine in newly diagnosed glioma. Antigens of these TCRs are unknown. TCRdb's copy holds only in-frame clones and misses some; the assay was immunoSEQ multiplex PCR. This sample has tens of thousands of clones, with 65% to 85% found just once. Documented time point: week 11, during vaccination. The vaccine gave 300 ug of a 20-mer mutant IDH1 peptide subcutaneously per dose. Source: PBMCs, taken from a glioma patient whose treatment included an IDH1 peptide vaccine. The source is a woman in her late teens or twenties with glioma.

The chain employs TRBV4-1 and TRBJ1-2, with TRBD1 as a possible D gene (5 bases). Germline-derived CDR1 and CDR2 are MGHRA and YSYEKL. The ends were cut back, 0 bases at V and 4 bases at J, with 9 bases in the middle. This CDR3 is 14 amino acids long. The CDR3 sequence: CASSQDGQGYGYTF. In DNA, the CDR3 is TGCGCCAGCAGCCAAGATGGGCAGGGCTATGGCTACACCTTC.

This rearrangement joins TRBV4-2 to TRBJ2-2; 7 bases fit TRBD2. The CDR3 runs to 14 residues. The germline V gene encodes CDR1 LGHNA and CDR2 YNFKEQ. V lost 6 bases to trimming and J lost 1 base; unmatched junction nucleotides: 2. The CDR3, as DNA: TGTGCCAGCAGGAGCGGGGAGAACACCGGGGAGCTGTTTTTT. Translated, it gives CASRSGENTGELFF.

The rearrangement joins TRBV4-1 to TRBJ1-3; TRBD1 is a possible D gene (5 bases). The CDR3 runs to 16 residues. V lost 1 base and J lost 1, with 11 bases in between. Germline loops: CDR1 MGHRA, CDR2 YSYEKL. The CDR3 protein is CASSQVRTTSGNTIYF. DNA of the CDR3: TGCGCCAGCAGCCAAGTTCGGACAACTTCTGGAAACACCATATATTTT.

The V and J genes are TRBV2 and TRBJ1-4; 7 bases agree with TRBD1. Germline-derived CDR1 and CDR2 are SNHLY and FYNNEI. J lost 11 bases, V lost 2 bases, and 5 bases had no gene match. The CDR3 sequence is 13 residues long. As DNA, the CDR3 is TGTGCCAGCAGTGAAAGGGGCAGGGGGAAACTGTTTTTT. Translation: CASSERGRGKLFF.

This chain connects TRBV19 to TRBJ2-7; no clear D gene. CDR3 size: 11 residues. V gave up 5 bases and J gave up 3 bases, with 5 bases separating them. Germline CDR1 reads LNHDA; CDR2 reads SQIVND (reference sequence). CDR3 region: CASSDFYEQYF. The CDR3 nucleotides are TGTGCCAGTAGTGACTTCTACGAGCAGTACTTC.

This clone was counted a single time. This CDR3 reads CATSREQLYNEQFF. The CDR3 DNA sequence: TGTGCCACCAGCAGAGAACAGCTCTACAATGAGCAGTTCTTC. The chain uses TRBV15 and TRBJ2-1; D not certain. The CDR3 extends over 14 amino acids. CDR1 LNHNV and CDR2 YYDKDF come from the germline V gene (reference sequence). Deletions cut 0 bases from V and 3 bases from J, with 6 bases between.

V and J are TRBV4-1 and TRBJ2-5, with D hard to call. The V end lost 10 bases, the J end lost 5 bases, and 17 bases lay between the germline ends. From germline, CDR1 is MGHRA and CDR2 YSYEKL. The CDR3 runs to 13 residues. CDR3 protein: CATREEDRETQYF. Here the CDR3 DNA reads TGCGCCACCCGCGAGGAAGATAGGGAGACCCAGTACTTC.